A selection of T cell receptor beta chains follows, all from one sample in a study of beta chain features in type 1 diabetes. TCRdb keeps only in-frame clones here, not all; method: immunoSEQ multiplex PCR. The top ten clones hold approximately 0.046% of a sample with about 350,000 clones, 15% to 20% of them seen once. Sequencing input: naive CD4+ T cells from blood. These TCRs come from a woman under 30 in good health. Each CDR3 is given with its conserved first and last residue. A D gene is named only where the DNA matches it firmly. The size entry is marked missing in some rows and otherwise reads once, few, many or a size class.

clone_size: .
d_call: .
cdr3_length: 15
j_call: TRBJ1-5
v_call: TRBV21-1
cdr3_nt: TGTGCCAGCAGCACTCGTACAGGGCGCAATCAGCCCCAGCATTTT
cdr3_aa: CASSTRTGRNQPQHF

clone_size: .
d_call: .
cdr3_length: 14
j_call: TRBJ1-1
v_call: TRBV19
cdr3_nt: TGTGCCAGTAGGGGGTCGGGGTTGAACACTGAAGCTTTCTTT
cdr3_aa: CASRGSGLNTEAFF

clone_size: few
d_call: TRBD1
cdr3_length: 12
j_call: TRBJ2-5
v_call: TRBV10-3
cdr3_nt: TGTGCCATCGGACAGGGCCAAGAGACCCAGTACTTC
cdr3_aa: CAIGQGQETQYF

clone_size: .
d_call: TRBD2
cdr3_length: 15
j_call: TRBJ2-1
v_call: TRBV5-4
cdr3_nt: TGTGCCAGCAGCTTGGCGGGGGGGAATGACAATGAGCAGTTCTTC
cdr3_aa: CASSLAGGNDNEQFF

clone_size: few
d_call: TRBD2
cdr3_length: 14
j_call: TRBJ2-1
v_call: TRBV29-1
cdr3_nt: TGCAGCGTTGCCCCAGCGGGAGGGCTGCATGAGCAGTTCTTC
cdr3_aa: CSVAPAGGLHEQFF

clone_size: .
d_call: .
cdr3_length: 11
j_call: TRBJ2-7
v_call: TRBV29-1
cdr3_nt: TGCAGCGTAAGATTCACGGGGGAGCAGTACTTC
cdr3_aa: CSVRFTGEQYF

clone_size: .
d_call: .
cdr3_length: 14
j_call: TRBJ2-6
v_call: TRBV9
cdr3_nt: TGTGCCAGCAGCGCAAACTCTGGGGCCAACGTCCTGACTTTC
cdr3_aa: CASSANSGANVLTF

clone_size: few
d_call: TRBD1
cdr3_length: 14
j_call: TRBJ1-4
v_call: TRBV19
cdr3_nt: TGTGCCAGTAGTCTCGGGACAGGGTGGGAAAAACTGTTTTTT
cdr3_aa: CASSLGTGWEKLFF

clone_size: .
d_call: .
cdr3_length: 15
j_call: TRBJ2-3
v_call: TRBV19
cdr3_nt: TGTGCCAGTAGTATCGGACAGCAAGTCACAGATACGCAGTATTTT
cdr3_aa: CASSIGQQVTDTQYF

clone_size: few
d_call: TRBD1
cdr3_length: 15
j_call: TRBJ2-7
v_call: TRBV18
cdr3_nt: TGTGCCAGCTCATTAGGGACAGGAACATCCTACGAGCAGTACTTC
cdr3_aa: CASSLGTGTSYEQYF

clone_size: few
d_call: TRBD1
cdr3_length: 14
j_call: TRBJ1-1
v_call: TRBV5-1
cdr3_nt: TGCGCCAGCAGCTCGGGACAGCGCAGAACTGAAGCTTTCTTT
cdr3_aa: CASSSGQRRTEAFF

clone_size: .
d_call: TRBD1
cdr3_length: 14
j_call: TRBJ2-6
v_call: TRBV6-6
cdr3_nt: TGTGCCAGCCTTAGGGGGCAAGGGGCCAACGTCCTGACTTTC
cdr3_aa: CASLRGQGANVLTF

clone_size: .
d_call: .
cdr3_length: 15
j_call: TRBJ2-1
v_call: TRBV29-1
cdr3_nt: TGCAGCGTTAGGGGCGGCGCAAACTCCTACAATGAGCAGTTCTTC
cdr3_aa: CSVRGGANSYNEQFF

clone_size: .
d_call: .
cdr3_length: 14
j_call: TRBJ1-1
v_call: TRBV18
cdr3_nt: TGTGCCAGCTCACCAAGTTCGGACAGCACTGAAGCTTTCTTT
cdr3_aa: CASSPSSDSTEAFF

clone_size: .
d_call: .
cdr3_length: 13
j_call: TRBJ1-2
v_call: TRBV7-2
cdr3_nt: TGTGCCAGCAGCAGTTGGGAGCTGGGGGGCTACACCTTC
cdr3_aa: CASSSWELGGYTF

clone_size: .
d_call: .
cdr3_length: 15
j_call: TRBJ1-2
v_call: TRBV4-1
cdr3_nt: TGCGCCAGCAGCCAAGATTGGCAGGGGTCCTATGGCTACACCTTC
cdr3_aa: CASSQDWQGSYGYTF

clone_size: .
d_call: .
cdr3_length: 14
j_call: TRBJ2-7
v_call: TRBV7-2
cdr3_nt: TGTGCCAGCAGCTTAGTCCTGGGAACGGGAGAGCAGTACTTC
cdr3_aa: CASSLVLGTGEQYF

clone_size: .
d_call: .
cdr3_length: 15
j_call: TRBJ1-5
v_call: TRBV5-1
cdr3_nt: TGCGCCAGCAGCTTGGGCGAGAGTAGCAATCAGCCCCAGCATTTT
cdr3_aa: CASSLGESSNQPQHF

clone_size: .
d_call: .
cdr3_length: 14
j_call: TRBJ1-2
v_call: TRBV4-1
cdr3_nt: TGCGCCAGCAGCCAAGTAACGCCGGGGAGTGGCTACACCTTC
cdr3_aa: CASSQVTPGSGYTF

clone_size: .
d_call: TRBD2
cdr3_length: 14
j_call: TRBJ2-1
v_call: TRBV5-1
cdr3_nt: TGCGCCAGCAGCTTATCCGGGAGGTTGAATGAGCAGTTCTTC
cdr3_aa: CASSLSGRLNEQFF

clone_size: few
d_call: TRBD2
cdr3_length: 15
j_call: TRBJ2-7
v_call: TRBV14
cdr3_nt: TGTGCCAGCAGCCTCTTAGCGGGACCCCCCTACGAGCAGTACTTC
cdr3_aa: CASSLLAGPPYEQYF

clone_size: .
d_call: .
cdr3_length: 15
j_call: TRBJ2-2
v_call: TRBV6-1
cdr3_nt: TGTGCCAGCAACCCTGAAGGACAGAACACCGGGGAGCTGTTTTTT
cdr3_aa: CASNPEGQNTGELFF

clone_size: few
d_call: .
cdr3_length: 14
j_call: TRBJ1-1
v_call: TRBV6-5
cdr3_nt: TGTGCCAGCAGTTACTCCCCAGGGCGAACTGAAGCTTTCTTT
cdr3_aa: CASSYSPGRTEAFF

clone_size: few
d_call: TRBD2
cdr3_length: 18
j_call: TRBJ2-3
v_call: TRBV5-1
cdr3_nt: TGCGCCAGCAGCTTGGATCCGCCGATGAGCGGGAGGACAGATACGCAGTATTTT
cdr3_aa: CASSLDPPMSGRTDTQYF

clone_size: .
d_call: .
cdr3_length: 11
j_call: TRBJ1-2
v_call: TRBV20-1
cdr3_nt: TGCAGTGCTATCGGGGAAGGTGGCTACACCTTC
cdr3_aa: CSAIGEGGYTF

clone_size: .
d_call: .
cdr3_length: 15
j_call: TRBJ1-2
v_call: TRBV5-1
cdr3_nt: TGCGCCAGCAGCCCCCGCGGGCGAAGGGATTATGGCTACACCTTC
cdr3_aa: CASSPRGRRDYGYTF

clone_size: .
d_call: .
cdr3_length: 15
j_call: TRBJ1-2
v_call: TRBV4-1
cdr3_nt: TGCGCCAGCAGCCAAGATCGGGGGACGGCCTATGGCTACACCTTC
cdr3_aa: CASSQDRGTAYGYTF

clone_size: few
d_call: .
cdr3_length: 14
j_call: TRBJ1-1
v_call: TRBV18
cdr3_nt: TGTGCCAGCTCACCACTAGAAGAGAACACTGAAGCTTTCTTT
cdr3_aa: CASSPLEENTEAFF

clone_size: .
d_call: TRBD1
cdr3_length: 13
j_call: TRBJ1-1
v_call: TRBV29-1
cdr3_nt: TGCAGCGTTGCGGGACAGATGAACACTGAAGCTTTCTTT
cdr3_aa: CSVAGQMNTEAFF

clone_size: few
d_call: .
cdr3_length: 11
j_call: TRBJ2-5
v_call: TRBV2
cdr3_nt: TGTGCCAGCAAGGGGTCCGGGACCCAGTACTTC
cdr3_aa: CASKGSGTQYF

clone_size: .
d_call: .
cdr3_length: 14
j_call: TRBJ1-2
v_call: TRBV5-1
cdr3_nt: TGCGCCAGCAGCTCAGGGGAGGGGAGAGATGGCTACACCTTC
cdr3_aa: CASSSGEGRDGYTF

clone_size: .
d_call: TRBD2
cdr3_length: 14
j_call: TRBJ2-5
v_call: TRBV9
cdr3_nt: TGTGCCAGCAGCCCAAGCGGGGGGCACGAGACCCAGTACTTC
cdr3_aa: CASSPSGGHETQYF

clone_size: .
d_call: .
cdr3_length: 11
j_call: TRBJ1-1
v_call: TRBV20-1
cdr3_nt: TGCAGTGCTCCTCAGGGGCTAGGGGCTTTCTTT
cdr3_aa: CSAPQGLGAFF